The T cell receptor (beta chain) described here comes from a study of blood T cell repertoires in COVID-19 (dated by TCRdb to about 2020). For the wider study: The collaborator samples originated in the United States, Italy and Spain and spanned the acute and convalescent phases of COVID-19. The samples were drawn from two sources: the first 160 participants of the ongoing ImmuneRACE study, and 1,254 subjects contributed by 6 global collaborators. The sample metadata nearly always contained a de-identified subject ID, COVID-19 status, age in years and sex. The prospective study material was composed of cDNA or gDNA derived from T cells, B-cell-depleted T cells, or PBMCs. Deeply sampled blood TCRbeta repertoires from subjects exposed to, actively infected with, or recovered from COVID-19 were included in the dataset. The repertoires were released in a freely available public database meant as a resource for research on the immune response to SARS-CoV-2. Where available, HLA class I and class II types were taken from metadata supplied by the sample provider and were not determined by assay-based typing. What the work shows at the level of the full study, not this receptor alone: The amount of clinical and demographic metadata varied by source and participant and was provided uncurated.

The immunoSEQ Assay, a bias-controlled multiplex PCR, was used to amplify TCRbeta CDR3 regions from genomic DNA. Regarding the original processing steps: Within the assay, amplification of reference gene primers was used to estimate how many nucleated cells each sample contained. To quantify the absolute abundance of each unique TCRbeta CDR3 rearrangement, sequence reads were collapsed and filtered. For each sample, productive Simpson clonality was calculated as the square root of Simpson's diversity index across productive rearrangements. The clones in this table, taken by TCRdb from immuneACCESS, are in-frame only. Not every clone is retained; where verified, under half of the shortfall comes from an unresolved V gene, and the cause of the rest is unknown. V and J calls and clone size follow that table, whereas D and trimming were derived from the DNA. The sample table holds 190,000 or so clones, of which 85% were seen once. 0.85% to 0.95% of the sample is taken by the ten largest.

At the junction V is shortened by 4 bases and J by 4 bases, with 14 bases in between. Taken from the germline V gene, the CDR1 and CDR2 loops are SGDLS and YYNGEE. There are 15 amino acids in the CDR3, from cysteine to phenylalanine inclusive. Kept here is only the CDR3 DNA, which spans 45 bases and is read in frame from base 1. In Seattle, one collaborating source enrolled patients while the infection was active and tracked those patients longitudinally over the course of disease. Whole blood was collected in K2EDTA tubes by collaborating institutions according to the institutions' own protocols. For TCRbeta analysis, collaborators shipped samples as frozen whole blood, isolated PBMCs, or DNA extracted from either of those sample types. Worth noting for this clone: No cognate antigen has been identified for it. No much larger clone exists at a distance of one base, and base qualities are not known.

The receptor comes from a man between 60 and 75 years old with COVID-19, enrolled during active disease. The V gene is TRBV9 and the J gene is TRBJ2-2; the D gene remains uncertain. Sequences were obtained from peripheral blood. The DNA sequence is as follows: TGTGCCAGCAGCCCGAGGCCTACGGGCACCGGGGAGCTGTTTTTT. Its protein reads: CASSPRPTGTGELFF.